The clone carrying this T cell receptor (beta chain) was detected ten times or more. Time point reported: after trial treatment. Treatment here: LDRT plus nivolumab, ipilimumab, low-dose cyclophosphamide and aspirin (RACIN trial). Alpha and beta chains were covered, as first-strand cDNA relied on TRAV- and TRBV-specific primers. TCRs were amplified for 15 to 25 PCR cycles with a constant-region primer and V-primer adapter. TCRdb itself ran the reads through MiXCR, one entry per CDR3 protein. In the table there are nearly 60,000 distinct CDR3 sequences, 23% of which are singletons. From germline, CDR1 is SGDLS and CDR2 YYNGEE. V was cut by 3 bases and J by 0 bases, with 10 bases left in between. This CDR3 has 15 residues. The sample belongs to a study of low-dose radiotherapy and immunotherapy resistance in tumors.

Specimen: PBMCs, collected after low-dose radiotherapy plus immunotherapy. The TCR was taken from a male donor with prostate cancer. The chain has TRBV9 and TRBJ2-1; maybe TRBD1 (6 bases). CDR3 region: CASSAGQSSYNEQFF. CDR3 DNA: TGTGCCAGCAGCGCAGGACAGAGCTCCTACAATGAGCAGTTCTTC. The full variable domain, its missing parts supplied by reference TRBV9 and TRBJ2-1, is DSGVTQTPKHLITATGQRVTLRCSPRSGDLSVYWYQQSLDQGLQFLIQYYNGEERAKGNILERFSAQQFPDLHSELNLSSLELGDSALYFCASSAGQSSYNEQFFGPGTRLTVL.